This T cell receptor beta chain is from a study of cytomegalovirus exposure and HLA in healthy donors. Study-level findings and limits: Later analysis revealed greater clonal expansion in HLA-associated TCR beta chains than in equally common others. The likely origin of a cluster of highly shared sequence variants was a sequencing artifact.

PCR employed 60 Vbeta and 13 Jbeta primers. Data came from immunoSEQ multiplex PCR; TCRdb stores just in-frame clones and leaves some out. The table lists fewer than 110,000 clones, roughly four fifths of them singletons. Note on this clone: The antigen is not known.

V dropped 0 bases and J dropped 2; count of bases not matched to a gene: 8. CDR3 length: 18 amino acids. The germline CDR1 and CDR2 sequences are SNHLY and FYNNEI. This clonotype was sampled from a man aged 18 to 35 in good health and CMV-seronegative. The rearrangement joins TRBV2 to TRBJ1-5, with 9 bases fitting TRBD1. Sequencing was done on a sample of PBMCs. In DNA, the CDR3 is TGTGCCAGCAGTGAAGCGGGACAGGGAATGCGGCGCAATCAGCCCCAGCATTTT. Translated, it gives CASSEAGQGMRRNQPQHF.